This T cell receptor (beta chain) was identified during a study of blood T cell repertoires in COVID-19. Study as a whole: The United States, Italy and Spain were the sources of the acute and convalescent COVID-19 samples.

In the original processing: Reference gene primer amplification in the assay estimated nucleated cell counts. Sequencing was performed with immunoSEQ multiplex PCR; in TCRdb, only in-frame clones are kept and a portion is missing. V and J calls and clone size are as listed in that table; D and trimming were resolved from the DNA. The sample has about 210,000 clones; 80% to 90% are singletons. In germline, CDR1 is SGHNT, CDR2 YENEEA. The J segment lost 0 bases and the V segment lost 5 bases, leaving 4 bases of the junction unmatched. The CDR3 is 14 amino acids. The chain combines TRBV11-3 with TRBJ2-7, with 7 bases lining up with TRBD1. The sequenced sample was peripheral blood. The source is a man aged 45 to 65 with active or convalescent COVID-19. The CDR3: CASSPDRDSYEQYF. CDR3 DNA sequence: TGTGCCAGCAGCCCCGACAGGGACTCCTACGAGCAGTACTTC.